Listed here are 12 T cell receptor beta chains from one sample, sequenced in a study of cytomegalovirus exposure and HLA in healthy donors (TCRdb year 2017). Libraries were made using the immunoSEQ multiplex PCR assay. For the multiplex PCR, a mixture combining 60 forward primers for TCR Vbeta segments and 13 reverse primers for TCR Jbeta segments was used. TCRdb stores this immuneACCESS table with in-frame sequences only. Part of the clones is absent; in the studies checked, under half of the shortfall reflects unresolved V genes, and no reason is known for the rest. Counted in this sample were fewer than 200,000 clones; around 68% of them appeared once. The top ten clones comprise roughly 1.4% of the sample. Sequencing was performed on PBMCs. Receptor source: a man aged 45-60 years in good health and CMV-seronegative.

The V call is TRBV18, the J call TRBJ2-5; TRBD2 matches at 8 bases. CDR3 length: 15 residues. Germline V gives CDR1 KGHSH, CDR2 LQKENI. V lost 4 bases and J lost 5; bases outside the gene matches: 9. This CDR3 is CASSRAGGIRETQYF. CDR3 nucleotides: TGTGCCAGCTCACGCGCGGGGGGAATCCGGGAGACCCAGTACTTC.

V usage is TRBV27 and J usage is TRBJ2-2; 8 bases are a match to TRBD2. This CDR3 region has 15 residues. V gave up 4 bases and J gave up 2 bases; unmatched junction bases: 3. Per the germline V gene, CDR1 is MNHEY and CDR2 is SMNVEV (reference sequence). In DNA form, the CDR3 reads TGTGCCAGCAGTTACGGGGGGGCCAACACCGGGGAGCTGTTTTTT. It encodes CASSYGGANTGELFF.

The V gene is TRBV21-1, the J gene TRBJ2-7; the table's D call of TRBD1 was not tested on the DNA. TRBV21-1 is given as a pseudogene. This CDR3 comprises 13 residues. The CDR3 DNA sequence: TGTGCCAGAGGGGGACAGGTGGTCTACGAGCAGTACTTC. Translation: CARGGQVVYEQYF.

This rearrangement joins TRBV9 to TRBJ1-1; 8 positions agree with TRBD1. The germline CDR1 and CDR2 sequences are SGDLS and YYNGEE. The CDR3 is made up of 13 amino acids. Trimming removed 4 bases from V and 4 bases from J; junction bases left unmatched: 3. The CDR3 reads CASSKQGVTEAFF. CDR3 sequence (DNA): TGTGCCAGCAGCAAACAGGGGGTCACTGAAGCTTTCTTT.

The rearrangement links TRBV5-8 to TRBJ1-2; TRBD1 aligns across 8 bases. The CDR3 totals 14 residues. CDR1 and CDR2 (germline): SGHTS, YDEGEE. V was pared by 10 bases and J by 5 bases, with 13 bases of the junction left unmatched. CDR3 sequence reads: CAEKDRENSYGYTF. CDR3 in DNA: TGTGCCGAAAAGGACAGGGAGAACTCTTATGGCTACACCTTC.

The chain has TRBV7-6 and TRBJ2-4, with D unresolved. This CDR3 region has 16 residues. Per the germline V gene, CDR1 is SGHVS and CDR2 is FNYEAQ. Trimming took 5 bases from V and 1 from J, leaving 15 bases between them. The CDR3 reads CASSPGLPLAKNIQYF. DNA for the CDR3: TGTGCCAGCAGCCCCGGGTTGCCTTTGGCCAAAAACATTCAGTACTTC.

The chain uses TRBV5-1 and TRBJ2-2; the D gene is possibly TRBD2 (5 bases). Germline CDR1 is SGHRS and CDR2 is YFSETQ. CDR3 length equals 15 residues. V lost 0 bases and J 3 bases, leaving 9 bases between the germline ends. CDR3: CASSLDRGDTGELFF. The CDR3 DNA reads TGCGCCAGCAGCTTGGATCGGGGAGACACCGGGGAGCTGTTTTTT.

This chain links TRBV19 with TRBJ1-1, with no clear D. The V end was cut by 4 bases, the J end by 0 bases, with 15 bases between. The CDR3 runs to 16 residues. Germline loops: CDR1 LNHDA, CDR2 SQIVND (reference sequence). The CDR3 coding sequence is TGTGCCAGTAGTACGCCCCGCAGCGCCATGAACACTGAAGCTTTCTTT. Translation: CASSTPRSAMNTEAFF. Based on the CDR3 plus reference TRBV19 and TRBJ1-1, the full variable domain is DGGITQSPKYLFRKEGQNVTLSCEQNLNHDAMYWYRQDPGQGLRLIYYSQIVNDFQKGDIAEGYSVSREKKESFPLTVTSAQKNPTAFYLCASSTPRSAMNTEAFFGQGTRLTVV.

The CDR3 region is CASSLAGPSNEQFF. CDR3 nucleotide sequence: TGTGCCAGCAGTCTAGCGGGGCCGTCCAATGAGCAGTTCTTC. The chain recombines TRBV6-5 with TRBJ2-1; 9 positions match TRBD2. Trimming at V came to 5 bases and at J to 6 bases, leaving 5 bases not matched to a gene. Germline V gene data show CDR1 as MNHEY and CDR2 as SVGAGI. The length of the CDR3 is 14 residues.

The V call is TRBV4-2, the J call TRBJ1-2; 10 bases match TRBD1. Germline CDR1 is LGHNA and CDR2 is YNFKEQ. The junction had 6 bases not matched to a gene; V was cut back by 0 bases and J by 8 bases. This CDR3 spans 15 amino acids. The CDR3 bases are TGTGCCAGCAGCCAAGAGGGACAGGGGAAAAGGGGCTACACCTTC. It codes for CASSQEGQGKRGYTF.

A note on this clone: The same CDR3 also results from other DNA sequences found in this sample. The chain joins TRBV6-1 to TRBJ1-1; D is ambiguous. In germline, CDR1 is MNHNS, CDR2 SASEGT. Trimming took 2 bases from V and 1 from J, leaving 11 bases between them. The length of the CDR3 is 15 residues. The CDR3 sequence: CASSERGRGNTEAFF. CDR3 DNA sequence: TGTGCCAGCAGTGAACGGGGTCGAGGGAACACTGAAGCTTTCTTT.

This sequence joins TRBV11-3 and TRBJ2-2; weak D call: TRBD2 (6 bases). The germline V gene encodes CDR1 SGHNT and CDR2 YENEEA. V lost 1 base and J 1 base, leaving 7 bases between the germline ends. The CDR3 totals 15 residues. DNA of the CDR3: TGTGCCAGCAGCTTAGGCGGGGTGAACACCGGGGAGCTGTTTTTT. This codes for CASSLGGVNTGELFF. The variable domain in full, with the rest retrieved from reference TRBV11-3 and TRBJ2-2, is EAGVVQSPRYKIIEKKQPVAFWCNPISGHNTLYWYLQNLGQGPELLIRYENEEAVDDSQLPKDRFSAERLKGVDSTLKIQPAELGDSAVYLCASSLGGVNTGELFFGEGSRLTVL.